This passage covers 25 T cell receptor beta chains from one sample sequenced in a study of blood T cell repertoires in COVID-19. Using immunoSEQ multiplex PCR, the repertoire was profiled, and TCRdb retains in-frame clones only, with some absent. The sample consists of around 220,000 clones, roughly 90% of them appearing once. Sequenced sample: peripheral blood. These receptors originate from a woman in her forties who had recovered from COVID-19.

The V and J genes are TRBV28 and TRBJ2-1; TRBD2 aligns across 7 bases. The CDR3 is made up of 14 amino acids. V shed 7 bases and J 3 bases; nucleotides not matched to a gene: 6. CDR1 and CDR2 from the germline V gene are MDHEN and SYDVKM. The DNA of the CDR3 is TGTGCCAGCACCTCTAGCGGAGGCTACAATGAGCAGTTCTTC. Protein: CASTSSGGYNEQFF.

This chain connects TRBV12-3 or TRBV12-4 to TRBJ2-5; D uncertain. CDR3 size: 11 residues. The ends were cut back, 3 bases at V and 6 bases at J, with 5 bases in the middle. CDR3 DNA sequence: TGTGCCAGCAGTTTTCTCCAGACCCAGTACTTC. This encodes CASSFLQTQYF.

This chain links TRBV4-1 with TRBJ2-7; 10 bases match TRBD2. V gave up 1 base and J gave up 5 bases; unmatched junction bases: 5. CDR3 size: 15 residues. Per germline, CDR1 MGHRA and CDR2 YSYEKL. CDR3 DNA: TGCGCCAGCAGCCAAGGGGGACTAGCGATCAACGAGCAGTACTTC. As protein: CASSQGGLAINEQYF.

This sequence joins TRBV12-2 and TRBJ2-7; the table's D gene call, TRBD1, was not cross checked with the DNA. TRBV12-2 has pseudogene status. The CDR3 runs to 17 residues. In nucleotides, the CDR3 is TGTGCAAGTCGCTTAGCCCCATGGCAGGGGGTGTCCTACGAGCAGTACTTC. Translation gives CASRLAPWQGVSYEQYF.

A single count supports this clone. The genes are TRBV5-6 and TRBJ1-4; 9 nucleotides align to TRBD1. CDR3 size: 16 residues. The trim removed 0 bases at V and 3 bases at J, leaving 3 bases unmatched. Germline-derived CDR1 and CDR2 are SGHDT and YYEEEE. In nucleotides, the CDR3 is TGTGCCAGCAGCTTGGCCGGGACAGGGTCTAATGAAAAACTGTTTTTT. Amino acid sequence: CASSLAGTGSNEKLFF.

The CDR3 DNA sequence: TGTGCCACCAGCAGAGATGCGGGCCGGGACAGAGAGACCCAGTACTTC. Translation: CATSRDAGRDRETQYF. The rearrangement uses TRBV15 and TRBJ2-5, with 7 bases aligning to TRBD1. The CDR3 runs to 16 residues. Germline CDR1 reads LNHNV; CDR2 reads YYDKDF (reference sequence). Trimming cost V 0 bases and J 4 bases; bases outside gene matches: 8.

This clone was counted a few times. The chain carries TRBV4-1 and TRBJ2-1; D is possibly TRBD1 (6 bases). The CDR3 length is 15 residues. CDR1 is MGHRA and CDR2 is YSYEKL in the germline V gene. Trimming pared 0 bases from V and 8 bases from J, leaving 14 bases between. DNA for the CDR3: TGCGCCAGCAGCCAAGAGTATAGAGGGGGTCATGAGCAGTTCTTC. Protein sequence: CASSQEYRGGHEQFF.

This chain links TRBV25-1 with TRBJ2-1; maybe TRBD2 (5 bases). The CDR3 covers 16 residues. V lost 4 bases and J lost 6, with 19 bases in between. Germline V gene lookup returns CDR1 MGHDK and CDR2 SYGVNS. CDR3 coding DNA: TGTGCCAGCAGTGCGCTGGGGAGTAACCCAGCCAATGAGCAGTTCTTC. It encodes CASSALGSNPANEQFF.

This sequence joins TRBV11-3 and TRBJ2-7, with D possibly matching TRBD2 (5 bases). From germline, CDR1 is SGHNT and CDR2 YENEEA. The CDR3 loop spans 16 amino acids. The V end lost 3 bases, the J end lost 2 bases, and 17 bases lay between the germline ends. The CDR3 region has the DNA TGTGCCAGCAGCTTCACCCCCGGAGGTACCACCTACGAGCAGTACTTC. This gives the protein CASSFTPGGTTYEQYF.

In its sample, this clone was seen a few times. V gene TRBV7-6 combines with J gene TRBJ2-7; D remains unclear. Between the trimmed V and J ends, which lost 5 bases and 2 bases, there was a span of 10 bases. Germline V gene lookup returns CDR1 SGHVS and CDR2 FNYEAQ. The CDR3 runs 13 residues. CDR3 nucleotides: TGTGCCAGCAGCCCAGTCCCGACCTACGAGCAGTACTTC. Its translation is CASSPVPTYEQYF.

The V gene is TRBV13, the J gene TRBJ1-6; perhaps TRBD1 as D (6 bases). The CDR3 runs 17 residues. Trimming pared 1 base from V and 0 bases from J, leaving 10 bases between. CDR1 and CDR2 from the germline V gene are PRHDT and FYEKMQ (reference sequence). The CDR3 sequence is CASSLAGGGSYNSPLHF. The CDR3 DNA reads TGTGCCAGCAGCTTAGCGGGGGGCGGCTCCTATAATTCACCCCTCCACTTT.

CDR3 amino acids: CASSEGQGSYGYTF. In nucleotides, the CDR3 is TGTGCCAGCAGTGAGGGACAGGGGAGCTATGGCTACACCTTC. V is TRBV2 and J is TRBJ1-2, with 10 bases lining up with TRBD1. The V and J ends lost 3 bases and 4 bases, in that order; junction bases with no gene match: 2. The CDR3 has 14 amino acids. Germline V CDR1 and CDR2: SNHLY, FYNNEI. The whole variable domain, remainder taken from reference TRBV2 and TRBJ1-2, is EPEVTQTPSHQVTQMGQEVILRCVPISNHLYFYWYRQILGQKVEFLVSFYNNEISEKSEIFDDQFSVERPDGSNFTLKIRSTKLEDSAMYFCASSEGQGSYGYTFGSGTRLTVV.

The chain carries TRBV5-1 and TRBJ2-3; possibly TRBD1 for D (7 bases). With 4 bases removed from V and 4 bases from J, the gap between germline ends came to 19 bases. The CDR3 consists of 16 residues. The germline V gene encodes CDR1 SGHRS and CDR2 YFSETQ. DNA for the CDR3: TGCGCCAGCAGCGGTTACAGGGGAGGAGGCCCAGATACGCAGTATTTT. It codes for CASSGYRGGGPDTQYF.

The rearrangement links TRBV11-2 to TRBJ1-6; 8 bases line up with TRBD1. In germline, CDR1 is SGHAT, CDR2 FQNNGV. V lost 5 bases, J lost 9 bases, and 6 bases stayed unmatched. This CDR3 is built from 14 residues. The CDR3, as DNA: TGTGCCAGCAGCCCTCGGGACAGGTTTTCACCCCTCCACTTT. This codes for CASSPRDRFSPLHF.

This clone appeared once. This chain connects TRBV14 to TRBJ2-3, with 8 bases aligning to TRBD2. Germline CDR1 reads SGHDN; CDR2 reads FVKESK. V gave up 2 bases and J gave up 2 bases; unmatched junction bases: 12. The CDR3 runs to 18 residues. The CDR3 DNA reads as TGTGCCAGCAGCCAAAGGGACGGGACTAGGTTCGCCACAGATACGCAGTATTTT. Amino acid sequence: CASSQRDGTRFATDTQYF. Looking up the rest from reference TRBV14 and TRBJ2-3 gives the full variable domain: EAGVTQFPSHSVIEKGQTVTLRCDPISGHDNLYWYRRVMGKEIKFLLHFVKESKQDESGMPNNRFLAERTGGTYSTLKVQPAELEDSGVYFCASSQRDGTRFATDTQYFGPGTRLTVL.

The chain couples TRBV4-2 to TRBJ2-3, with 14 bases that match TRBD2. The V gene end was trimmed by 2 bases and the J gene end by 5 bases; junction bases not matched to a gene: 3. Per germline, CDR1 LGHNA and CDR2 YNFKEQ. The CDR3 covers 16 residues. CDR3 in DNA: TGTGCCAGCAGCCAAAGACTAGCGGGGGGGGAAGATACGCAGTATTTT. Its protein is CASSQRLAGGEDTQYF.

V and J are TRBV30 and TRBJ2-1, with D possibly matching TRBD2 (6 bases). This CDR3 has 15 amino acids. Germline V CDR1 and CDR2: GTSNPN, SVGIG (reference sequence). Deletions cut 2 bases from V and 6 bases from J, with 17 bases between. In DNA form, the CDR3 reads TGTGCCTGGAGTAGGCTAGCGAGAACGGGCAATGAGCAGTTCTTC. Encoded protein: CAWSRLARTGNEQFF.

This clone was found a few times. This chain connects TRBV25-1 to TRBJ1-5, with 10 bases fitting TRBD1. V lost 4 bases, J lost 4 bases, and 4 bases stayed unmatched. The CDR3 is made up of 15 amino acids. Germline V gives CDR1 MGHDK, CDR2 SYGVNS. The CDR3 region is CASSGGQGRNQPQHF. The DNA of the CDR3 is TGTGCCAGCAGTGGGGGACAGGGGCGGAATCAGCCCCAGCATTTT.

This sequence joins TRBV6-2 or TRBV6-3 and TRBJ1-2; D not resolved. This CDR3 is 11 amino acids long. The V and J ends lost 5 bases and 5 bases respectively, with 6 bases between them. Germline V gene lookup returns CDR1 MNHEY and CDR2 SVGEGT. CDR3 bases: TGTGCCAGCAGTGGAGGGTATGGCTACACCTTC. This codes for CASSGGYGYTF.

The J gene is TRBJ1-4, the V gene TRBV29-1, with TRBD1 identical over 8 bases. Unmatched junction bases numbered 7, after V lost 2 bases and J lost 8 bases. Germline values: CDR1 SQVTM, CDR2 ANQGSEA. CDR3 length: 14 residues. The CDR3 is CSVEPQGAREKLFF. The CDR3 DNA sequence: TGCAGCGTTGAACCCCAGGGGGCGCGGGAAAAACTGTTTTTT.

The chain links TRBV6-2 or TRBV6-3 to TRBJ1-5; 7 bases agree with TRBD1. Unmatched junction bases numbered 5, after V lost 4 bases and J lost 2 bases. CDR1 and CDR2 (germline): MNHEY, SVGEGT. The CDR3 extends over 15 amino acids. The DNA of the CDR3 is TGTGCCAGCAGTTCCGGACAGGCAGGCAATCAGCCCCAGCATTTT. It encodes CASSSGQAGNQPQHF.

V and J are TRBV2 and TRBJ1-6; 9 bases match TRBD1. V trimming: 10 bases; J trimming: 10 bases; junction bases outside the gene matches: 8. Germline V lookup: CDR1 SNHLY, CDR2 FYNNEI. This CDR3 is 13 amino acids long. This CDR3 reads CAKKQGAQSPLHF. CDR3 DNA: TGTGCCAAAAAACAGGGGGCACAGTCACCCCTCCACTTT.

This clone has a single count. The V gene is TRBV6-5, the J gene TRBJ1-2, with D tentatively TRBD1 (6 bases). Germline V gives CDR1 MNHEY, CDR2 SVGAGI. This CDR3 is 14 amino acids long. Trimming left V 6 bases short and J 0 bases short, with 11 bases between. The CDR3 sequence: CASRRDTTNYGYTF. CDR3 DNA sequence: TGTGCCAGCAGACGGGACACCACTAACTATGGCTACACCTTC.

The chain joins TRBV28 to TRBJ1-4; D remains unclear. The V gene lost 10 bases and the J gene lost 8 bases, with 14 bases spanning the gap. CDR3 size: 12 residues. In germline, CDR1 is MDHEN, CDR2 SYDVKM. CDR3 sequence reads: CATNTLREKLFF. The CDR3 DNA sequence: TGTGCCACAAACACCCTGAGGGAAAAACTGTTTTTT.

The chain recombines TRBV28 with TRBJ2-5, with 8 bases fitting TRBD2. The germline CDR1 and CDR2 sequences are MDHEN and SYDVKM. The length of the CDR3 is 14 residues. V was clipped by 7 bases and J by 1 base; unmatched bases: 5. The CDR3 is CASIPSGGQETQYF. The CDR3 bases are TGTGCCAGCATCCCAAGCGGGGGCCAAGAGACCCAGTACTTC. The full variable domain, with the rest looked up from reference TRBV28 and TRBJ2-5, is DVKVTQSSRYLVKRTGEKVFLECVQDMDHENMFWYRQDPGLGLRLIYFSYDVKMKEKGDIPEGYSVSREKKERFSLILESASTNQTSMYLCASIPSGGQETQYFGPGTRLLVL.